These 24 T cell receptor beta chains came from one sample sequenced in a study of spatial heterogeneity in lung cancer. TCRdb reprocessed the 5' RACE reads with MiXCR, giving one entry per CDR3 protein. The sample lists roughly 4,500 distinct CDR3 sequences, 20% to 25% occurring once. Time point specified: sample taken at primary tumor resection. Unsorted samples of tumor, nontumor lung or frozen PBMC had their whole RNA sequenced. The sample was normal lung tissue next to the tumor, taken at surgery. The source of these receptors is a female donor with early-stage non-small cell lung cancer.

Comment on this clonotype: As an off-target read in a library built for alpha chains, this beta chain has a frequency of little significance. The chain combines TRBV28 with TRBJ2-1; D remains ambiguous. The CDR3 runs 16 residues. The germline V and J ends were trimmed by 2 bases and 7 bases, with 18 bases remaining between them. The germline V gene has CDR1 MDHEN and CDR2 SYDVKM. For the CDR3, the DNA is TGTGCCAGCAGTTTACCCTTCTCCCACGAGAGGAATGAGCAGTTCTTC. Protein sequence: CASSLPFSHERNEQFF.

This clonotype is medium-sized by share. In a library made to pick up alpha chains, this beta chain is a stray read with a size that means little. The chain recombines TRBV7-2 with TRBJ2-7; the match to TRBD1 covers 9 bases. In germline, CDR1 is SGHTA, CDR2 FQGNSA. CDR3 length: 17 amino acids. After removal of 0 bases from V and 2 bases from J, the junction contained 8 bases not matched to a gene. The DNA of the CDR3 is TGTGCCAGCAGCTTAGCGCGGGGGACAGGGCGGACCTACGAGCAGTACTTC. Its translation: CASSLARGTGRTYEQYF.

This clonotype counts as medium-sized. For a library built for alpha chains, this beta chain is a stray read; little rests on its size. V and J are TRBV7-2 and TRBJ2-3; 8 bases fit TRBD2. Germline values: CDR1 SGHTA, CDR2 FQGNSA. V lost 3 bases to trimming and J lost 6 bases; unmatched junction nucleotides: 8. This CDR3 has 15 amino acids. DNA of the CDR3: TGTGCCAGCAGCTTGGGACTAGGGACCAAGGATACGCAGTATTTT. This sequence encodes CASSLGLGTKDTQYF. The entire variable domain, with the rest obtained from reference TRBV7-2 and TRBJ2-3, is as follows: GAGVSQSPSNKVTEKGKDVELRCDPISGHTALYWYRQSLGQGLEFLIYFQGNSAPDKSGLPSDRFSAERTGGSVSTLTIQRTQQEDSAVYLCASSLGLGTKDTQYFGPGTRLTVL.

Comment on this clonotype: This beta chain is off target for a library built for alpha chains, so its abundance means little. V usage is TRBV18 and J usage is TRBJ1-6; D is unresolved. Germline V CDR1 and CDR2: KGHSH, LQKENI. The CDR3 consists of 16 residues. The V end was cut by 5 bases, the J end by 0 bases, with 11 bases between. The CDR3 sequence: CASSAQEDSYNSPLHF. Written as DNA, the CDR3 is TGTGCCAGCTCAGCGCAGGAGGACTCCTATAATTCACCCCTCCACTTT.

By share, this clonotype ranks as medium-sized. Since the library was made to target alpha chains, this beta chain is a stray read and its abundance is not meaningful. The V and J genes are TRBV7-2 and TRBJ1-2; tentative D call: TRBD1 (6 bases). This CDR3 has 15 residues. Germline-derived CDR1 and CDR2 are SGHTA and FQGNSA. V was clipped by 3 bases and J by 7 bases, with 18 bases between them. The CDR3 region is CASSLGWGQGLGYTF. CDR3 DNA sequence: TGTGCCAGCAGCTTGGGGTGGGGGCAGGGTCTTGGCTACACCTTC.

This clonotype is judged medium-sized (0.01 to 0.1%). With the library built for alpha chains, this beta chain is off target and its frequency is not meaningful. The V call is TRBV7-2, the J call TRBJ2-5, with a possible D match to TRBD2 (7 bases). Trimming took off 4 bases at V and 4 bases at J, with 10 bases between the two ends. There are 13 residues in the CDR3. In germline, CDR1 is SGHTA, CDR2 FQGNSA. DNA for the CDR3: TGTGCCAGCAGCTACGGGGGGCCAGAGACCCAGTACTTC. Encoded protein: CASSYGGPETQYF.

This clonotype is medium-sized in the sample. This beta chain turned up in a library designed for alpha chains; as an off-target read, its abundance says little. The chain combines TRBV5-6 with TRBJ1-2, with unresolved D. Trimming removed 0 bases at V and 4 bases at J, with 10 bases between. Germline V gene sequence: CDR1 SGHDT, CDR2 YYEEEE. The CDR3 runs 14 residues. In DNA form, the CDR3 reads TGTGCCAGCAGCTTGGATGAAGGAGGCTATGGCTACACCTTC. This translates into CASSLDEGGYGYTF.

This clonotype was seen many times. Since the library was made to target alpha chains, this beta chain is a stray read and its abundance is not meaningful. The chain joins TRBV7-3 to TRBJ2-1; a weak D match, TRBD2 (6 bases). The length of the CDR3 is 15 residues. Germline CDR1 is SGHTA and CDR2 is FQGTGA. V shed 5 bases and J shed 5 bases, with 16 bases lying between them. The CDR3 spells CASSPGLPGNNEQFF. For the CDR3, the DNA is TGTGCCAGCAGCCCGGGACTGCCTGGGAACAATGAGCAGTTCTTC.

This clonotype is medium-sized. Since it is a stray read in a library aimed at alpha chains, this beta chain has a size that is not meaningful. V and J are TRBV12-3 or TRBV12-4 and TRBJ2-2, with D unclear. The V gene lost 4 bases and the J gene lost 6 bases, with 6 bases spanning the gap. The CDR3 length is 12 residues. CDR3 DNA: TGTGCCAGCAGTTGGTACGCCGGGGAGCTGTTTTTT. Translated, it gives CASSWYAGELFF.

In its sample, this clonotype was seen many times. For a library built for alpha chains, this beta chain is a stray read; little rests on its size. This chain joins TRBV20-1 and TRBJ2-7; 8 bases map to TRBD2. CDR1 and CDR2 (germline): DFQATT, SNEGSKA (reference sequence). This CDR3 has 13 residues. Trimming at V came to 3 bases and at J to 2 bases, leaving 3 bases not matched to a gene. The CDR3: CSASGGAPYEQYF. The CDR3 nucleotides read TGCAGTGCTAGCGGGGGGGCCCCCTACGAGCAGTACTTC.

By proportion, this clonotype is medium-sized (0.01 to 0.1%). Within a library made for alpha chains, this beta chain is off target, and its count is uninformative. The rearrangement joins TRBV4-3 to TRBJ2-5; 9 nucleotides align to TRBD2. Germline V gives CDR1 LGHNA, CDR2 YSLEER. The V and J ends lost 0 bases and 5 bases, in that order; junction bases with no gene match: 7. The CDR3 runs 16 residues. The DNA of the CDR3 is TGCGCCAGCAGCCAAGATCGGGCGGGGGGGCTCGAGACCCAGTACTTC. Translation gives CASSQDRAGGLETQYF.

This clonotype was observed at least ten times. Within a library made for alpha chains, this beta chain is off target, and its count is uninformative. The CDR3 nucleotides read TGTGCCACCAGTGATCCGGGACAGGGGGTCACCGGGGAGCTGTTTTTT. Its translation: CATSDPGQGVTGELFF. The chain links TRBV24-1 to TRBJ2-2; 11 bases align to TRBD1. CDR1 is KGHDR and CDR2 is SFDVKD in the germline V gene. J gave up 4 bases and V 3 bases, and 3 bases lay outside the gene matches. This CDR3 region has 16 residues.

Relative to its sample, this clonotype is medium-sized. As an off-target read in a library built for alpha chains, this beta chain has a frequency of little significance. The chain employs TRBV20-1 and TRBJ2-3, with TRBD2 identical over 9 bases. Germline values: CDR1 DFQATT, CDR2 SNEGSKA (reference sequence). The V segment lost 0 bases and the J segment 3 bases; nucleotides outside the gene matches: 7. The CDR3 sequence is 16 residues long. The CDR3 spells CSARDGAGGRTDTQYF. CDR3 sequence (DNA): TGCAGTGCTAGAGATGGAGCGGGAGGAAGGACAGATACGCAGTATTTT.

Relative to its sample, this clonotype is medium-sized (0.01 to 0.1%). This beta chain appears as a stray read in a library generated for alpha chains; its size is not informative. The CDR3 sequence is CSASGTSGVLDTQYF. The CDR3 region has the DNA TGCAGTGCCTCTGGGACTAGCGGGGTTTTGGATACGCAGTATTTT. The chain carries TRBV20-1 and TRBJ2-3, with 13 nucleotides matching TRBD2. V shed 6 bases and J 6 bases; nucleotides not matched to a gene: 9. There are 15 residues in the CDR3. Germline CDR1 is DFQATT and CDR2 is SNEGSKA (reference sequence).

A remark on this clonotype: Found in a library prepared for alpha chains, this beta chain is an off-target read, and its abundance has little meaning. This chain connects TRBV12-3 or TRBV12-4 to TRBJ2-5; 9 bases align to TRBD1. CDR3 length equals 15 residues. After removal of 1 base from V and 0 bases from J, the junction contained 0 bases not matched to a gene. In DNA form, the CDR3 reads TGTGCCAGCAGTTTAGGGGACAGGGACCAAGAGACCCAGTACTTC. Amino acids: CASSLGDRDQETQYF.

Relative to its sample, this clonotype is medium-sized. The library was designed around alpha chains, so this beta chain is a stray read whose abundance carries little weight. J is TRBJ2-3 and V is TRBV6-6; D call uncertain. The V end was cut by 5 bases, the J end by 0 bases, with 9 bases between. The CDR3 sequence is 14 residues long. Looked up from germline, CDR1 is MNHNY and CDR2 is SVGAGI (reference sequence). The CDR3: CASSPRSSTDTQYF. CDR3 bases: TGTGCCAGCAGTCCACGGTCTAGCACAGATACGCAGTATTTT.

Relative to its sample, this clonotype is medium-sized. The library was built for alpha chains, so this beta chain is an off-target read and its size means little. The chain employs TRBV2 and TRBJ2-1, with D tentatively TRBD1 (6 bases). CDR1 and CDR2 (germline): SNHLY, FYNNEI. V gave up 4 bases and J gave up 5 bases, with 9 bases separating them. There are 13 residues in the CDR3. The CDR3 nucleotides are TGTGCCAGCAGTGCAGGGGACCACAATGAGCAGTTCTTC. Residues: CASSAGDHNEQFF.

In this sample, this clonotype is medium-sized (0.01 to 0.1%). With the library built for alpha chains, this beta chain is off target and its frequency is not meaningful. The V call is TRBV27, the J call TRBJ1-1; no definite D call. CDR3 size: 15 residues. V lost 3 bases and J lost 3, with 14 bases in between. Germline V gene sequence: CDR1 MNHEY, CDR2 SMNVEV (reference sequence). The CDR3 DNA is TGTGCCAGCAGTTTTCTAGGGCCTAGTTACACTGAAGCTTTCTTT. Protein: CASSFLGPSYTEAFF.

This clonotype is labeled as medium-sized. This beta chain is off target for a library built for alpha chains, so its abundance means little. This chain connects TRBV28 to TRBJ1-1; no firm D call. In germline, CDR1 is MDHEN, CDR2 SYDVKM. CDR3 length equals 13 residues. Trimming stripped 5 bases from V and 0 bases from J, with 7 bases between. CDR3 sequence reads: CASSGSLNTEAFF. The CDR3 nucleotides are TGTGCCAGCAGTGGGTCTCTGAACACTGAAGCTTTCTTT. Full variable domain (outside the CDR3, taken from reference TRBV28 and TRBJ1-1): DVKVTQSSRYLVKRTGEKVFLECVQDMDHENMFWYRQDPGLGLRLIYFSYDVKMKEKGDIPEGYSVSREKKERFSLILESASTNQTSMYLCASSGSLNTEAFFGQGTRLTVV.

Concerning this clonotype itself: The size of this beta chain means little, since it is a stray read in a library made for alpha chains. CDR3: CASSHPGISYEQYF. As DNA, the CDR3 is TGTGCCAGCTCCCACCCAGGGATCAGCTACGAGCAGTACTTC. The gene calls are TRBV18 and TRBJ2-7; the D gene is possibly TRBD1 (5 bases). The CDR3 loop spans 14 amino acids. V was cut by 6 bases and J by 3 bases, with 15 bases left in between. Germline V gene lookup returns CDR1 KGHSH and CDR2 LQKENI.

This clonotype is labeled medium-sized (0.01 to 0.1%). Within a library made for alpha chains, this beta chain is off target, and its count is uninformative. The chain couples TRBV7-2 to TRBJ1-2; TRBD1 agrees at 8 bases. The CDR3 length is 15 residues. CDR1 is SGHTA and CDR2 is FQGNSA in the germline V gene. V was clipped by 1 base and J by 4 bases; unmatched bases: 5. The CDR3 sequence is CASSLGTGFGYGYTF. As DNA, the CDR3 is TGTGCCAGCAGCTTAGGGACAGGGTTCGGCTATGGCTACACCTTC.

This clonotype is judged medium-sized (0.01 to 0.1%). The library was prepared for alpha chains; this beta chain is a stray read, so its frequency means little. This rearrangement joins TRBV27 to TRBJ1-1, with D unclear. The germline V gene has CDR1 MNHEY and CDR2 SMNVEV (reference sequence). The CDR3 is 13 residues long. The germline V and J ends were trimmed by 5 bases and 1 base, with 8 bases remaining between them. The CDR3 here is CASSLGGNTEAFF. The DNA of the CDR3 is TGTGCCAGCAGTCTTGGAGGGAACACTGAAGCTTTCTTT.

There are many counts of this clonotype. This beta chain is a stray read from a library made for alpha chains; its abundance is not meaningful. The J gene is TRBJ1-2, the V gene TRBV6-5, with 12 nucleotides matching TRBD1. CDR1 is MNHEY, CDR2 SVGAGI, per germline. The V segment lost 5 bases and the J segment 8 bases; nucleotides outside the gene matches: 0. The CDR3 covers 12 residues. Written as DNA, the CDR3 is TGTGCCAGCAGTGGGACAGGGGGCGGCTACACCTTC. Its translation: CASSGTGGGYTF.

About this clonotype itself: This beta chain turned up in a library designed for alpha chains; as an off-target read, its abundance says little. The chain couples TRBV4-3 to TRBJ2-3; 9 bases fit TRBD2. This CDR3 is built from 16 residues. The V gene's germline CDR1 is LGHNA and CDR2 YSLEER. After removal of 1 base from V and 5 bases from J, the junction contained 7 bases not matched to a gene. For the CDR3, the DNA is TGCGCCAGCAGCCAAGTGGCTAGCGGGGCGGTAGATACGCAGTATTTT. This encodes CASSQVASGAVDTQYF.